What follows are 12 T cell receptor beta chains derived from one specimen sequenced in a study of chemoradiotherapy in HPV16-positive cancers. Produced via immunoSEQ multiplex PCR; TCRdb's table is partial and in-frame only. This table has just over 7,500 clones, roughly four fifths appearing once. The sample here was blood, taken from a patient who underwent chemoradiotherapy. These receptors all come from a human donor with HPV-associated anogenital cancer.

The chain combines TRBV14 with TRBJ1-1; unclear D gene. Germline V gene lookup returns CDR1 SGHDN and CDR2 FVKESK. There are 13 residues in the CDR3. Trimming left V 2 bases short and J 0 bases short, with 4 bases between. The CDR3 spells CASSQIMNTEAFF. The CDR3 DNA is TGTGCCAGCAGCCAAATTATGAACACTGAAGCTTTCTTT.

This clone was counted a few times. This chain links TRBV2 with TRBJ2-7; 8 bases are a match to TRBD1. The junction had 3 bases not matched to a gene; V was cut back by 3 bases and J by 5 bases. The CDR3 totals 13 residues. Germline V gene data show CDR1 as SNHLY and CDR2 as FYNNEI. This chain's CDR3 is CASSDGTGNEQYF. The DNA for the CDR3 is TGTGCCAGCAGTGATGGGACAGGCAACGAGCAGTACTTC.

The CDR3 DNA reads as TGTGCCAGCTCACCGACCGACGCGGCCACTGAAGCTTTCTTT. Its protein is CASSPTDAATEAFF. The chain combines TRBV18 with TRBJ1-1, with unresolved D. Deletions cut 3 bases from V and 4 bases from J, with 12 bases between. Germline V lookup: CDR1 KGHSH, CDR2 LQKENI. CDR3 length equals 14 residues. The entire variable domain, with the rest obtained from reference TRBV18 and TRBJ1-1, is as follows: NAGVMQNPRHLVRRRGQEARLRCSPMKGHSHVYWYRQLPEEGLKFMVYLQKENIIDESGMPKERFSAEFPKEGPSILRIQQVVRGDSAAYFCASSPTDAATEAFFGQGTRLTVV.

V is TRBV27 and J is TRBJ1-4; 7 nucleotides align to TRBD1. Germline CDR1 is MNHEY and CDR2 is SMNVEV (reference sequence). Unmatched junction bases numbered 8, after V lost 5 bases and J lost 5 bases. The CDR3 spans 15 residues. The CDR3 DNA reads TGTGCCAGCAGTCCCGAGACAGGGAAGAATGAAAAACTGTTTTTT. Protein: CASSPETGKNEKLFF.

The chain couples TRBV7-9 to TRBJ1-2, with D possibly matching TRBD1 (6 bases). V lost 3 bases to trimming and J lost 7 bases, with 9 bases between them. CDR3 length equals 12 residues. Germline CDR1 and CDR2: SEHNR and FQNEAQ (reference sequence). In DNA, the CDR3 is TGTGCCAGCAGCTTGGGACACTCTGGCTACACCTTC. Translated, it gives CASSLGHSGYTF. The whole variable domain, remainder taken from reference TRBV7-9 and TRBJ1-2, is DTGVSQNPRHKITKRGQNVTFRCDPISEHNRLYWYRQTLGQGPEFLTYFQNEAQLEKSRLLSDRFSAERPKGSFSTLEIQRTEQGDSAMYLCASSLGHSGYTFGSGTRLTVV.

The rearrangement uses TRBV19 and TRBJ2-3; D might be TRBD2 (5 bases). Germline CDR1 LNHDA, CDR2 SQIVND (reference sequence). This CDR3 contains 15 residues. The V gene lost 0 bases and the J gene lost 6 bases, with 13 bases spanning the gap. The DNA for the CDR3 is TGTGCCAGTAGTATAGATGCCCGGGGTCGGGATACGCAGTATTTT. It yields the protein CASSIDARGRDTQYF.

This clone has only one observation. The chain has TRBV5-1 and TRBJ2-3, with 7 nucleotides matching TRBD2. J was trimmed by 5 bases and V by 3 bases; bases with no gene match: 12. Germline-derived CDR1 and CDR2 are SGHRS and YFSETQ. This CDR3 is 16 amino acids long. CDR3 coding DNA: TGCGCCAGCAGCTGGGGCCGCGCGGGGGAAGAAGATACGCAGTATTTT. Its translation: CASSWGRAGEEDTQYF.

The chain is built from TRBV6-6 and TRBJ1-1; TRBD1 matches 7 bases. This CDR3 contains 14 residues. J lost 2 bases, V lost 5 bases, and 5 bases had no gene match. The germline gives CDR1 MNHNY, CDR2 SVGAGI (reference sequence). The DNA of the CDR3 is TGTGCCAGCAGTCAGGGACAGCCTAACACTGAAGCTTTCTTT. Its translation is CASSQGQPNTEAFF.

This rearrangement joins TRBV19 to TRBJ1-1; D remains unclear. The CDR3 is made up of 16 amino acids. The V end lost 6 bases, the J end lost 1 base, and 18 bases lay between the germline ends. Germline CDR1 is LNHDA and CDR2 is SQIVND (reference sequence). CDR3: CASSPISGRTNTEAFF. The DNA of the CDR3 is TGTGCCAGTAGCCCGATATCGGGTAGGACGAACACTGAAGCTTTCTTT.

The V and J genes are TRBV6-6 and TRBJ2-7; D unresolved. Germline V gene sequence: CDR1 MNHNY, CDR2 SVGAGI (reference sequence). The CDR3 length is 13 residues. The V end was cut by 0 bases, the J end by 3 bases, with 6 bases between. CDR3 sequence reads: CASSYSWVYEQYF. CDR3 in DNA: TGTGCCAGCAGTTACTCGTGGGTCTACGAGCAGTACTTC.

The chain combines TRBV2 with TRBJ2-7; TRBD2 is a possible D gene (6 bases). The CDR3 is 15 amino acids. Trimming cost V 5 bases and J 2 bases, with 16 bases left between them. Germline CDR1 and CDR2: SNHLY and FYNNEI. The CDR3: CASSPRDSGAYEQYF. The CDR3 region has the DNA TGTGCCAGCAGTCCCCGGGACTCCGGGGCCTACGAGCAGTACTTC. Complete variable domain (other parts from reference TRBV2 and TRBJ2-7): EPEVTQTPSHQVTQMGQEVILRCVPISNHLYFYWYRQILGQKVEFLVSFYNNEISEKSEIFDDQFSVERPDGSNFTLKIRSTKLEDSAMYFCASSPRDSGAYEQYFGPGTRLTVT.

This clone has just a few counts. This chain connects TRBV10-1 to TRBJ2-7; 12 nucleotides agree with TRBD1. Germline lookup yields CDR1 WNHNN and CDR2 SYGVQD (reference sequence). The CDR3 is made up of 14 amino acids. The V gene end was trimmed by 7 bases and the J gene end by 5 bases; junction bases not matched to a gene: 6. CDR3 region: CASTPGQGAHEQYF. The DNA for the CDR3 is TGCGCCAGCACCCCGGGACAGGGGGCACACGAGCAGTACTTC.